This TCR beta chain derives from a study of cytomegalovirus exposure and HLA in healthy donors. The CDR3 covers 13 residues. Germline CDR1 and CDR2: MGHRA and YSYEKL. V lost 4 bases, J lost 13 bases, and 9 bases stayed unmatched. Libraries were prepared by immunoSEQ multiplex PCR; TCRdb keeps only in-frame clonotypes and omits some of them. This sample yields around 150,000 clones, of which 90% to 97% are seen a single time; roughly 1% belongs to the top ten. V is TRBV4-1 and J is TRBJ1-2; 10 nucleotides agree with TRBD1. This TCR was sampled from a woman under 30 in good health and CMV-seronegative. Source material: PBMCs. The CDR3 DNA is TGCGCCAGCAGCCGCACGACAGGGGGCCAGGCCACCTTC. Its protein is CASSRTTGGQATF.